The 20 T cell receptor beta chains below come from one sample, sequenced in a study of T-cell memory formation after mild COVID-19. MiXCR, run by TCRdb on the 5' RACE reads, gives a single entry per CDR3 protein. The repertoire holds a few hundred thousand distinct CDR3 sequences, with around a fifth as singletons. Specimen: PBMCs or a T cell subset sorted from them (not recorded which). These receptors originate from an adult woman who had mild COVID-19 (a few samples of this study predate the infection). Cell type and time point are not known.

This clonotype was seen more than once but under ten times. The chain recombines TRBV9 with TRBJ1-2, with D uncertain. The CDR3 is made up of 12 amino acids. Between the trimmed V and J ends, which lost 5 bases and 2 bases, there was a span of 7 bases. The V gene's germline CDR1 is SGDLS and CDR2 YYNGEE. The CDR3 spells CASRPVNYGYTF. The CDR3 DNA follows: TGTGCCAGCAGACCTGTCAACTATGGCTACACCTTC.

This clonotype came up a few times. CDR3 coding DNA: TGTGCCATCCTTAGCGGGAGGTACACAGATACGCAGTATTTT. It codes for CAILSGRYTDTQYF. This chain joins TRBV7-9 and TRBJ2-3; TRBD2 agrees at 10 bases. The CDR3 is made up of 14 amino acids. CDR1 and CDR2 (germline): SEHNR, FQNEAQ (reference sequence). V gave up 10 bases and J gave up 2 bases; unmatched junction bases: 6.

The genes are TRBV10-3 and TRBJ1-2; possible D gene TRBD1, 5 bases. Germline V gene lookup returns CDR1 ENHRY and CDR2 SYGVKD. Trimming took off 2 bases at V and 4 bases at J, with 8 bases between the two ends. This CDR3 region has 13 residues. This chain's CDR3 is CAISERGLYGYTF. Here the CDR3 DNA reads TGTGCCATCAGTGAGCGGGGACTCTATGGCTACACCTTC.

This clonotype was seen only once. The chain employs TRBV2 and TRBJ2-7; tentatively, D is TRBD1 or TRBD2 (5 bases each). The CDR3 consists of 13 residues. Trimming cost V 6 bases and J 3 bases, with 12 bases left between them. Germline V lookup: CDR1 SNHLY, CDR2 FYNNEI. The CDR3 loop reads CASRTRGYYEQYF. The CDR3 nucleotides are TGTGCCAGCAGAACTAGGGGCTACTACGAGCAGTACTTC. Filled out from reference TRBV2 and TRBJ2-7, the complete variable domain reads EPEVTQTPSHQVTQMGQEVILRCVPISNHLYFYWYRQILGQKVEFLVSFYNNEISEKSEIFDDQFSVERPDGSNFTLKIRSTKLEDSAMYFCASRTRGYYEQYFGPGTRLTVT.

V gene TRBV5-1 combines with J gene TRBJ1-2; a possible D gene is TRBD1 (5 bases). The CDR3 extends over 18 amino acids. The germline V and J ends were trimmed by 4 bases and 4 bases, with 26 bases remaining between them. CDR1 SGHRS and CDR2 YFSETQ come from the germline V gene. The CDR3, as DNA: TGCGCCAGCAGCCGCCGGACATGGCAGACCCGGATGATCTATGGCTACACCTTC. It specifies CASSRRTWQTRMIYGYTF.

This clonotype has ten or more counts. The chain carries TRBV6-6 and TRBJ2-7; maybe TRBD1 (6 bases). The CDR3 spans 14 residues. V lost 2 bases and J 5 bases, leaving 13 bases between the germline ends. From germline, CDR1 is MNHNY and CDR2 SVGAGI (reference sequence). The CDR3: CASSYGTGSHEQYF. The CDR3 DNA reads TGTGCCAGCAGTTACGGAACAGGGTCTCACGAGCAGTACTTC.

This clonotype has only a few counts. The chain joins TRBV2 to TRBJ1-1; D call uncertain. Per germline, CDR1 SNHLY and CDR2 FYNNEI. The CDR3 spans 13 residues. Trimming removed 4 bases from V and 6 bases from J, with 12 bases in between. The DNA for the CDR3 is TGTGCCAGCAGTGTCGCAGCCGAATCTGAAGCTTTCTTT. Protein: CASSVAAESEAFF.

The rearrangement links TRBV7-9 to TRBJ2-1; possibly TRBD1 for D (5 bases). CDR1 is SEHNR, CDR2 FQNEAQ, per germline (reference sequence). The CDR3 contains 13 residues. The germline V and J ends were trimmed by 8 bases and 6 bases, with 14 bases remaining between them. The CDR3 DNA sequence: TGTGCCAGCGACCTCTTTCAGGGCAATGAGCAGTTCTTC. It yields the protein CASDLFQGNEQFF.

A few counts support this clonotype. The chain couples TRBV4-1 to TRBJ1-1, with 9 positions matching TRBD1. Germline V gives CDR1 MGHRA, CDR2 YSYEKL. The CDR3 has 16 residues. V shed 0 bases and J 5 bases; nucleotides not matched to a gene: 7. Here the CDR3 DNA reads TGCGCCAGCAGCCAAGATACCGGGACAGGGAGGACTGAAGCTTTCTTT. It yields the protein CASSQDTGTGRTEAFF.

This rearrangement joins TRBV7-8 to TRBJ1-1; D remains unclear. Germline CDR1 reads SGHVS; CDR2 reads FQNEAQ. This CDR3 spans 12 amino acids. V lost 1 base and J lost 4, with 4 bases in between. The DNA of the CDR3 is TGTGCCAGCAGCTTAGTTCGCACTGAAGCTTTCTTT. This translates into CASSLVRTEAFF.

V usage is TRBV7-9 and J usage is TRBJ2-7, with D uncertain. This CDR3 has 16 residues. Germline loops: CDR1 SEHNR, CDR2 FQNEAQ (reference sequence). Trimming stripped 5 bases from V and 5 bases from J, with 22 bases between. CDR3 coding DNA: TGTGCCAGCAGCCAGCGTAACTGGCAGATGAGGAACGAGCAGTACTTC. Its protein product is CASSQRNWQMRNEQYF.

This chain uses TRBV25-1 with TRBJ1-3, with a weak D call TRBD1 (6 bases). The V end was cut by 2 bases, the J end by 0 bases, with 11 bases between. Germline V gives CDR1 MGHDK, CDR2 SYGVNS. CDR3 size: 16 residues. CDR3 protein: CASSEPGEASGNTIYF. The CDR3 DNA is TGTGCCAGCAGTGAACCAGGGGAGGCCTCTGGAAACACCATATATTTT.

The chain combines TRBV2 with TRBJ2-4; D is perhaps TRBD1 or TRBD2 (6 bases each). Germline values: CDR1 SNHLY, CDR2 FYNNEI. CDR3 length equals 13 residues. Between the trimmed V and J ends, which lost 10 bases and 2 bases, there was a span of 12 bases. CDR3 sequence: CATQGGTKNIQYF. The CDR3 region has the DNA TGTGCCACCCAAGGGGGGACCAAAAACATTCAGTACTTC. The full variable domain, its missing parts supplied by reference TRBV2 and TRBJ2-4, is EPEVTQTPSHQVTQMGQEVILRCVPISNHLYFYWYRQILGQKVEFLVSFYNNEISEKSEIFDDQFSVERPDGSNFTLKIRSTKLEDSAMYFCATQGGTKNIQYFGAGTRLSVL.

The chain uses TRBV27 and TRBJ2-7; D perhaps matches TRBD1 (6 bases). The CDR3 is 14 amino acids. The V end lost 3 bases, the J end lost 2 bases, and 11 bases lay between the germline ends. From germline, CDR1 is MNHEY and CDR2 SMNVEV (reference sequence). CDR3 amino acids: CASSFNAGAYEQYF. The CDR3 nucleotides read TGTGCCAGCAGTTTCAATGCAGGGGCCTACGAGCAGTACTTC.

This clonotype was counted a few times. The rearrangement links TRBV7-6 to TRBJ2-3; maybe TRBD1 (6 bases). Germline V lookup: CDR1 SGHVS, CDR2 FNYEAQ. This CDR3 spans 15 amino acids. Between the trimmed V and J ends, which lost 5 bases and 1 base, there was a span of 13 bases. The CDR3 coding sequence is TGTGCCAGCAGCCGGACAGCCTCTGGCACAGATACGCAGTATTTT. Protein: CASSRTASGTDTQYF.

The gene calls are TRBV28 and TRBJ1-2; a possible D gene is TRBD1 (5 bases). Germline V gene data show CDR1 as MDHEN and CDR2 as SYDVKM. Trimming removed 3 bases at V and 2 bases at J, with 16 bases between. The CDR3 loop spans 16 amino acids. The CDR3 DNA sequence: TGTGCCAGCAGTTTCCCCCCAGGGTCGACGAACTATGGCTACACCTTC. The encoded protein is CASSFPPGSTNYGYTF.

The chain employs TRBV18 and TRBJ2-7; possibly TRBD2 for D (5 bases). The V and J ends lost 3 bases and 10 bases respectively, with 13 bases between them. The CDR3 spans 12 residues. Looked up from germline, CDR1 is KGHSH and CDR2 is LQKENI. This CDR3 reads CASSPESGSQYF. Written as DNA, the CDR3 is TGTGCCAGCTCACCTGAGAGCGGCAGCCAGTACTTC.

This clonotype has more than one count but fewer than ten. This sequence joins TRBV19 and TRBJ2-3; D unclear. Deletions cut 3 bases from V and 4 bases from J, with 5 bases between. The V gene's germline CDR1 is LNHDA and CDR2 SQIVND (reference sequence). This CDR3 region has 12 residues. CDR3 loop: CASSMMSDTQYF. The CDR3 bases are TGTGCCAGTAGTATGATGTCAGATACGCAGTATTTT.

V gene TRBV25-1 combines with J gene TRBJ2-7; possibly TRBD2 for D (7 bases). The germline gives CDR1 MGHDK, CDR2 SYGVNS. The CDR3 contains 15 residues. Trimming removed 5 bases from V and 0 bases from J, with 14 bases in between. The chain's CDR3 is CASSNVGGLSYEQYF. The CDR3 DNA follows: TGTGCCAGCAGTAACGTGGGGGGGCTCTCCTACGAGCAGTACTTC.

This chain joins TRBV20-1 and TRBJ1-5; D is undetermined. Germline lookup yields CDR1 DFQATT and CDR2 SNEGSKA (reference sequence). This CDR3 is built from 14 residues. The V and J ends lost 2 bases and 2 bases respectively, with 10 bases between them. The CDR3 loop is CSARLPQGNQPQHF. The CDR3 coding sequence is TGCAGTGCTAGACTGCCCCAGGGCAATCAGCCCCAGCATTTT.